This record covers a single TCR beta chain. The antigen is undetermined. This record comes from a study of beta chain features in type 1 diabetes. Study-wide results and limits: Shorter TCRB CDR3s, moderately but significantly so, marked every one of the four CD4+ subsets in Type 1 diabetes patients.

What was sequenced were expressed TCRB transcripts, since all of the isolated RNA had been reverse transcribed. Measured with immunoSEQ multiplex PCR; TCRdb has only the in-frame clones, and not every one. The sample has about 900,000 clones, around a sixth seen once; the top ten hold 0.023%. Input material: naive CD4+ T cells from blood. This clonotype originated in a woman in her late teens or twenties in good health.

The CDR3 loop reads CASSQKAPGQGAVYNEQFF. The CDR3 coding sequence is TGCGCCAGCAGCCAGAAAGCACCGGGACAGGGGGCGGTTTACAATGAGCAGTTCTTC. This chain connects TRBV4-3 to TRBJ2-1; 12 bases align to TRBD1. Losses at the gene ends were 3 bases for V and 4 bases for J; bases not matched to a gene: 13. Germline CDR1 is LGHNA and CDR2 is YSLEER. CDR3 length: 19 amino acids.